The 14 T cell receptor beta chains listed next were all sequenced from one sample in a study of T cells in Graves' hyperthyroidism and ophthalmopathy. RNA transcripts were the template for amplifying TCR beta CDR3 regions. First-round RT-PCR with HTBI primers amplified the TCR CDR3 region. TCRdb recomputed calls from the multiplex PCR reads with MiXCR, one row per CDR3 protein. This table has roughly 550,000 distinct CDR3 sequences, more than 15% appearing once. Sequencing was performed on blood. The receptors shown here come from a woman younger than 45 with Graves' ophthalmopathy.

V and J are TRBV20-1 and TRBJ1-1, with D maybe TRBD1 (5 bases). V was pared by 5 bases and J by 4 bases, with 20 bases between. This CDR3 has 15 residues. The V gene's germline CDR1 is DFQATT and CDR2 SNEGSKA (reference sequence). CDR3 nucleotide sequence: TGCAGTGCTCAAGTACGGGGGTCTTTCGGCACTGAAGCTTTCTTT. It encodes CSAQVRGSFGTEAFF.

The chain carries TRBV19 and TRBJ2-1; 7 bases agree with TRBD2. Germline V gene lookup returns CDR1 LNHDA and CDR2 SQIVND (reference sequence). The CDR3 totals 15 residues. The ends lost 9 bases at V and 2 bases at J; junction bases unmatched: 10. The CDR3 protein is CASNGRRAAYNEQFF. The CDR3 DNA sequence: TGTGCCAGCAACGGGAGGCGGGCAGCCTACAATGAGCAGTTCTTC.

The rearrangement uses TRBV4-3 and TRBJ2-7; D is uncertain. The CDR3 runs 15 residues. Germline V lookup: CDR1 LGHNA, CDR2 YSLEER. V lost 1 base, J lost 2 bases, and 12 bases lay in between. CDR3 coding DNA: TGCGCCAGCAGCCAAGGGACCGACACCGCCTACGAGCAGTACTTC. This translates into CASSQGTDTAYEQYF.

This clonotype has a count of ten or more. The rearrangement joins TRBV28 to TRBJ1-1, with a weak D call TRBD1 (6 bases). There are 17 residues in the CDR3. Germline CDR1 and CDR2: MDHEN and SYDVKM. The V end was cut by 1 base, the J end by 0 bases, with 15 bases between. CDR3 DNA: TGTGCCAGCAGTTTATCTCAGGGGATTTGGGTGAACACTGAAGCTTTCTTT. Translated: CASSLSQGIWVNTEAFF.

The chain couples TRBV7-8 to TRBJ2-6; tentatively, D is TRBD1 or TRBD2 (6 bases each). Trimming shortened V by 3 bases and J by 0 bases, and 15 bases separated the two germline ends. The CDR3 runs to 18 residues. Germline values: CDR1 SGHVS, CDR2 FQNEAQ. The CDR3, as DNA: TGTGCCAGCAGCTTTCCCGCCAGGGGAGGCTCTGGGGCCAACGTCCTGACTTTC. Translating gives CASSFPARGGSGANVLTF.

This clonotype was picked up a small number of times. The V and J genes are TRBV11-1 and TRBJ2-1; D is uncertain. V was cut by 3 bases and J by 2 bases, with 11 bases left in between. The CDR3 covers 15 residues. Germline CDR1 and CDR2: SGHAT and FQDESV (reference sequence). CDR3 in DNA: TGTGCCAGCAGCTTGCCAAACCTTGCCTACAATGAGCAGTTCTTC. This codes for CASSLPNLAYNEQFF.

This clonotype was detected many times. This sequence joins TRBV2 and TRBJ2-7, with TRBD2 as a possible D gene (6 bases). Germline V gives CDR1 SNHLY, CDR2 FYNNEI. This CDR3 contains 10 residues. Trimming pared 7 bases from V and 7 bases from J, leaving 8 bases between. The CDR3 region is CASTGLEQYF. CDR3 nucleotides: TGTGCCAGCACGGGACTGGAGCAGTACTTC.

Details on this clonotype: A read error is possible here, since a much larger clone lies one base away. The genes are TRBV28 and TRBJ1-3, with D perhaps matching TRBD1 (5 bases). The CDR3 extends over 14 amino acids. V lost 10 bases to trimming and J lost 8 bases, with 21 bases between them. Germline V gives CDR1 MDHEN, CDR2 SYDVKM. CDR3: CATIWGSGGDTIYF. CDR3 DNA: TGTGCCACCATCTGGGGCTCTGGTGGGGACACCATATATTTT.

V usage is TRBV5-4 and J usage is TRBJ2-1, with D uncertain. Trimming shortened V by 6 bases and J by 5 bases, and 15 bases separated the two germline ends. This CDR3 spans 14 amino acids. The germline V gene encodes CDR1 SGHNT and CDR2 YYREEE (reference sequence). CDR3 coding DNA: TGTGCCAGCACCCCCCGTCCATTAGACAATGAGCAGTTCTTC. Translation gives CASTPRPLDNEQFF.

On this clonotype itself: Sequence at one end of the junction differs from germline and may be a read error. CDR3: CASSLTSGIQGTQYF. CDR3 bases: TGTGCTAGCAGCTTGACTAGCGGCATCCAAGGGACCCAGTACTTC. The V call is TRBV7-7, the J call TRBJ2-5; 9 bases match TRBD2. There are 15 residues in the CDR3. From germline, CDR1 is SSHAT and CDR2 FNYEAQ (reference sequence).

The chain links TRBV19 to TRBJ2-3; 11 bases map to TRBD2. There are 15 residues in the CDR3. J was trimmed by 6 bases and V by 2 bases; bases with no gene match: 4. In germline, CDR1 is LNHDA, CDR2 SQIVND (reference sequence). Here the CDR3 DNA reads TGTGCCAGTAGTATATCACTAGCGGGAGTGGATACGCAGTATTTT. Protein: CASSISLAGVDTQYF.

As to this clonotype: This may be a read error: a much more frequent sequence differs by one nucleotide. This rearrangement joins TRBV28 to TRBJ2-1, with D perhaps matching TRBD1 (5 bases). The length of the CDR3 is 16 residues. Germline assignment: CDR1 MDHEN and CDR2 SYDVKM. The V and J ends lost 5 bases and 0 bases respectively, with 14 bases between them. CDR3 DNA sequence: TGTGCCAGCAGTACCCAGACAGACAGCTCCTACAATGAGCAGTTCTTC. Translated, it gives CASSTQTDSSYNEQFF.

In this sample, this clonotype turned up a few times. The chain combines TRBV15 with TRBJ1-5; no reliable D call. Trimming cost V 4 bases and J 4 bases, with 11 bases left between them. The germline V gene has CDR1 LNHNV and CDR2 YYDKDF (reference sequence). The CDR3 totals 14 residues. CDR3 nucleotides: TGTGCCACCAGCATGGAGGGTGGGAATCAGCCCCAGCATTTT. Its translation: CATSMEGGNQPQHF. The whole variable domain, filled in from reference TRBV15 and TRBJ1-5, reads DAMVIQNPRYQVTQFGKPVTLSCSQTLNHNVMYWYQQKSSQAPKLLFHYYDKDFNNEADTPDNFQSRRPNTSFCFLDIRSPGLGDTAMYLCATSMEGGNQPQHFGDGTRLSIL.

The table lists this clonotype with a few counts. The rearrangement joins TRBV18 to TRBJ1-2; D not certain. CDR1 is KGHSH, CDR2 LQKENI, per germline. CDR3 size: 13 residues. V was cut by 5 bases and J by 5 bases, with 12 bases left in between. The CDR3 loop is CASSGTTSYGYTF. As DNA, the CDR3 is TGTGCCAGCTCAGGAACGACGAGTTATGGCTACACCTTC.